These T cell receptor beta chains were read from a single sample in a study of shared clonotypes between healthy human individuals. Using immunoSEQ multiplex PCR, the repertoire was profiled, and TCRdb retains in-frame clones only, with some absent. Found here are roughly 1,100,000 clones, 65% to 80% of them singletons; the top ten hold 1.4%. The sequenced material came from memory CD4+ T cells sorted from blood. The receptors derive from a man between 18 and 29 years old in good health. Each CDR3 is given with its conserved first and last residue. Each record gives: D gene, V gene, clone size, J gene, CDR3 protein, CDR3 DNA. D genes are given only for firm matches. Some rows mark clone size as missing; the rest say once, few, many or name a class of expanded clone.

-,TRBV9,-,TRBJ2-1,CASSVEGWGRPSASGNEQFF,TGTGCCAGCAGCGTAGAGGGTTGGGGACGACCCTCCGCCTCTGGGAATGAGCAGTTCTTC
-,TRBV2,-,TRBJ2-4,CASSNRKNIQYF,TGTGCCAGCAGTAACAGAAAAAACATTCAGTACTTC
TRBD1,TRBV19,-,TRBJ1-2,CASSISQGAPGYGYTF,TGTGCCAGTAGTATAAGTCAGGGGGCGCCTGGCTATGGCTACACCTTC
-,TRBV19,once,TRBJ2-7,CASSSPSRGSYEQYF,TGTGCCAGTAGCTCTCCTTCCCGGGGCTCCTACGAGCAGTACTTC
-,TRBV12-5,once,TRBJ2-3,CASGLQDTDTQYF,TGTGCTAGTGGTTTACAAGACACAGATACGCAGTATTTT
-,TRBV6-5,-,TRBJ1-6,CASSPAQGPNSPLHF,TGTGCCAGCAGCCCGGCACAGGGTCCAAATTCACCCCTCCACTTT
TRBD1,TRBV6-1,-,TRBJ2-3,CASSLGTGANTQYF,TGTGCCAGCAGCCTAGGGACAGGGGCAAATACGCAGTATTTT
-,TRBV4-1,-,TRBJ1-5,CASSPDGNSNQPQHF,TGCGCCAGCAGCCCGGACGGGAATAGCAATCAGCCCCAGCATTTT
-,TRBV6-1,-,TRBJ1-5,CASSEKINQPQHF,TGTGCCAGCAGTGAAAAGATCAATCAGCCCCAGCATTTT
-,TRBV5-6,-,TRBJ2-3,CASSATGSRSHDTQYF,TGTGCCAGCAGTGCTACAGGGAGCCGTTCTCACGATACGCAGTATTTT
TRBD2,TRBV4-3,many,TRBJ2-1,CASSQDGGSQRNEQFF,TGCGCCAGCAGCCAAGATGGCGGGAGTCAACGCAATGAGCAGTTCTTC
TRBD1,TRBV11-2,-,TRBJ1-6,CASKKPGGQGISPLHF,TGTGCCAGCAAAAAACCCGGGGGACAGGGGATTTCACCCCTCCACTTT
-,TRBV11-2,-,TRBJ1-1,CASSVQVNTEAFF,TGTGCCAGCAGTGTACAAGTGAACACTGAAGCTTTCTTT
TRBD1,TRBV28,few,TRBJ1-4,CASSPGQGDWEKLFF,TGTGCCAGCAGCCCCGGACAGGGCGACTGGGAAAAACTGTTTTTT
TRBD1,TRBV19,few,TRBJ2-5,CASSWRQGKETQYF,TGTGCCAGTAGCTGGAGACAGGGGAAAGAGACCCAGTACTTC
-,TRBV19,-,TRBJ2-5,CASSRNRAETQYF,TGTGCCAGTAGTAGAAACAGGGCAGAGACCCAGTACTTC
-,TRBV19,-,TRBJ2-5,CASSALGVPTQYF,TGTGCCAGTAGTGCACTTGGGGTGCCGACCCAGTACTTC
-,TRBV7-2,once,TRBJ2-7,CASSKGSGAPGYEQYF,TGTGCCAGCAGCAAAGGATCGGGGGCTCCGGGCTACGAGCAGTACTTC
-,TRBV5-1,-,TRBJ2-1,CASSLAGDSSYNEQFF,TGCGCCAGCAGCTTGGCCGGAGACAGCTCCTACAATGAGCAGTTCTTC
-,TRBV6-4,few,TRBJ1-4,CASSDNQGRDEKLFF,TGTGCCAGCAGTGACAATCAGGGACGGGATGAAAAACTGTTTTTT
TRBD2,TRBV18,-,TRBJ2-5,CASSPGLGAVEGTQYF,TGTGCCAGCTCACCCGGACTAGGAGCAGTCGAGGGGACCCAGTACTTC
TRBD2,TRBV10-3,once,TRBJ2-1,CAISVLAGDSEQFF,TGTGCCATTTCAGTATTAGCGGGAGACAGTGAGCAGTTCTTC
TRBD1,TRBV10-2,-,TRBJ2-7,CASSGRTGGGYEQYF,TGCGCCAGCAGTGGTCGTACAGGGGGCGGCTACGAGCAGTACTTC
TRBD1,TRBV11-3,-,TRBJ2-1,CASSFEGQGNNEQFF,TGTGCCAGCAGCTTCGAGGGACAGGGGAACAATGAGCAGTTCTTC
-,TRBV15,-,TRBJ1-1,CATSSGLQGAEAFF,TGTGCCACCAGCAGCGGGCTCCAAGGGGCTGAAGCTTTCTTT
-,TRBV5-1,many,TRBJ2-7,CASSLGTGKSYEQYF,TGCGCCAGCAGCTTGGGTACAGGGAAGTCCTACGAGCAGTACTTC
-,TRBV25-1,-,TRBJ1-1,CASSPLFVGRDTEAFF,TGTGCCAGCAGTCCCTTGTTTGTTGGGAGAGACACTGAAGCTTTCTTT
TRBD1,TRBV2,few,TRBJ1-1,CASRGLMTGGTEAFF,TGTGCCAGCAGAGGACTTATGACAGGGGGGACTGAAGCTTTCTTT
TRBD1,TRBV28,-,TRBJ1-5,CASSQDRGFSQPQHF,TGTGCCAGCAGCCAGGACAGGGGGTTTAGTCAGCCCCAGCATTTT
TRBD1,TRBV5-4,-,TRBJ2-5,CASSLQGAQETQYF,TGTGCCAGCAGCTTGCAGGGGGCGCAGGAGACCCAGTACTTC
-,TRBV5-1,-,TRBJ2-1,CASSETGSYNEQFF,TGCGCCAGCAGCGAGACAGGTTCCTACAATGAGCAGTTCTTC
TRBD1,TRBV18,few,TRBJ2-7,CASSPSGQGREQYF,TGTGCCAGCTCACCATCGGGACAGGGTAGAGAGCAGTACTTC
TRBD2,TRBV27,-,TRBJ2-3,CASSTGLAVPGTQYF,TGTGCCAGCAGTACGGGACTAGCGGTCCCGGGTACGCAGTATTTT
TRBD1,TRBV9,once,TRBJ1-2,CASSNLQGAGGYTF,TGTGCCAGCAGCAACCTACAGGGGGCCGGTGGCTACACCTTC
-,TRBV15,-,TRBJ1-4,CATSRRTLGNEKLFF,TGTGCCACCAGCAGAAGGACTCTTGGTAATGAAAAACTGTTTTTT
-,TRBV30,once,TRBJ2-5,CAWSSPFRGRQETQYF,TGTGCCTGGAGTTCCCCCTTTAGGGGGAGACAAGAGACCCAGTACTTC
-,TRBV5-1,once,TRBJ1-1,CASSLTGTMNTEAFF,TGCGCCAGCAGCCTAACCGGGACAATGAACACTGAAGCTTTCTTT
TRBD1,TRBV25-1,-,TRBJ1-5,CASSTGDGINQPQHF,TGTGCCAGCAGTACAGGGGACGGGATCAATCAGCCCCAGCATTTT
TRBD2,TRBV12-5,-,TRBJ2-3,CASGRSGSADTQYF,TGTGCTAGTGGGCGGAGCGGGAGTGCAGATACGCAGTATTTT
TRBD1,TRBV30,once,TRBJ1-4,CAWSAYWDRTNEKLFF,TGTGCCTGGAGTGCCTATTGGGACAGAACTAATGAAAAACTGTTTTTT
TRBD1,TRBV29-1,-,TRBJ1-4,CSAGEDRVGKLFF,TGCAGCGCTGGAGAGGACAGGGTCGGAAAACTGTTTTTT
TRBD2,TRBV2,many,TRBJ2-2,CASTSSGSPSGELFF,TGTGCCAGCACATCTAGCGGGAGCCCCTCGGGGGAGCTGTTTTTT
-,TRBV4-3,-,TRBJ2-2,CASSQGAGPGTGELFF,TGCGCCAGCAGCCAAGGGGCAGGGCCGGGGACCGGGGAGCTGTTTTTT
TRBD1,TRBV2,-,TRBJ2-5,CASARDRAQETQYF,TGTGCCAGTGCACGGGACAGGGCCCAAGAGACCCAGTACTTC
-,TRBV19,few,TRBJ2-2,CASSIGTGMSTGELFF,TGTGCCAGTAGTATAGGCACAGGGATGAGCACCGGGGAGCTGTTTTTT
-,TRBV19,once,TRBJ2-5,CASSYGYEETQYF,TGTGCCAGTAGTTACGGGTATGAGGAGACCCAGTACTTC
-,TRBV7-9,-,TRBJ2-1,CASSLFTRTEGDEQFF,TGTGCCAGCAGCTTATTCACGCGGACTGAGGGCGATGAGCAGTTCTTC
-,TRBV5-1,once,TRBJ1-2,CASSSGQNYGYTF,TGCGCCAGCAGCTCAGGACAGAACTATGGCTACACCTTC
TRBD2,TRBV4-3,once,TRBJ2-1,CASSQLALTSGDNEQFF,TGCGCCAGCAGCCAATTGGCCCTGACTAGCGGGGACAATGAGCAGTTCTTC
-,TRBV7-2,-,TRBJ2-3,CASSSTQSTDTQYF,TGTGCCAGCAGCTCTACTCAAAGCACAGATACGCAGTATTTT